The present entry profiles one T cell receptor beta chain with its context. Antigen specificity is unknown. These data belong to a study of cytomegalovirus exposure and HLA in healthy donors. General observations from the study: There was a cluster of highly shared sequence variants that was likely a sequencing artifact. There were over 150 TCR beta chains listed as cytomegalovirus-associated. Researchers reported from a later analysis that most CMV-associated TCR beta chains appeared HLA-restricted.

PCR was performed using 60 Vbeta and 13 Jbeta primers. Generated by immunoSEQ multiplex PCR, the TCRdb table keeps only in-frame clones and is missing some. The sample records more than 100,000 clones, around 65% being singletons. Germline values: CDR1 SQVTM, CDR2 ANQGSEA. With V trimmed by 6 bases and J by 8 bases, 11 bases remained unmatched. This CDR3 contains 14 residues. The chain carries TRBV29-1 and TRBJ2-5; 11 nucleotides agree with TRBD2. The sequenced sample was PBMCs. The sequence was collected from a woman aged 45-59 years in good health and CMV-seronegative. CDR3 protein: CSVSGASGGLTQYF. The CDR3 DNA reads as TGCAGCGTGTCTGGGGCTAGCGGGGGGTTAACCCAGTACTTC.